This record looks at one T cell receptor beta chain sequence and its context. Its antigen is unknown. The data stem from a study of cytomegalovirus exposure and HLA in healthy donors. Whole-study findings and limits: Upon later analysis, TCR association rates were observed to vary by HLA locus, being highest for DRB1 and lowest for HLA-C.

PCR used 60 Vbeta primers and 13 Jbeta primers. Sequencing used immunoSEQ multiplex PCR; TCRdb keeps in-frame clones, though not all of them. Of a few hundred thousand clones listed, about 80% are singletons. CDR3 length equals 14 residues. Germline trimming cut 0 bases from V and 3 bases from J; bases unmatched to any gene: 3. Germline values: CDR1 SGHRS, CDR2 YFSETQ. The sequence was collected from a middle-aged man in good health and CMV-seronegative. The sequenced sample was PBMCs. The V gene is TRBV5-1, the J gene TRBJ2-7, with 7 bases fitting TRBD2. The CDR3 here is CASSLEGGLYEQYF. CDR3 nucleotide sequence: TGCGCCAGCAGCTTGGAGGGAGGGCTCTACGAGCAGTACTTC.